The T cell receptor (beta chain) described here comes from a study of blood T cell repertoires in COVID-19. Across the study: COVID-19 samples, acute and convalescent, were from the United States, Italy and Spain. Nucleic acid was either cDNA or gDNA, and it came from T cells, B-cell-depleted T cells, or PBMCs.

The table came from immunoSEQ multiplex PCR; TCRdb's copy has only in-frame clones and leaves some out. The sample has roughly 670,000 clones, around 89% seen once. The specimen was peripheral blood. This TCR came from a young woman with acute or convalescent COVID-19.

The CDR3 is CASTNDRIGETQYF. The CDR3 DNA follows: TGTGCCAGCACCAACGACCGGATCGGGGAGACCCAGTACTTC. The rearrangement joins TRBV6-5 to TRBJ2-5, with unresolved D. Deletions cut 7 bases from V and 5 bases from J, with 17 bases between. This CDR3 comprises 14 residues. In germline, CDR1 is MNHEY, CDR2 SVGAGI.